The T cell receptor (beta chain) under discussion was sequenced for a study of T-cell memory formation after mild COVID-19. Whole-study context: There were largely donor-specific TCR clusters.

The V end was cut by 4 bases, the J end by 0 bases, with 13 bases between. Per the germline V gene, CDR1 is SGDLS and CDR2 is YYNGEE. The CDR3 sequence is 16 residues long. Whole-study findings and limits: Detection of some responders pre-infection suggested pre-existing cross-reactive memory T cells participated. Later expanders leaned CD4+, whereas clones that contracted between day 15 and 85 were balanced CD4/CD8. Second-wave clones with a day 37 peak had unconfirmed SARS-CoV-2 specificity.

TCRdb re-called the 5' RACE reads through MiXCR, storing one row per CDR3 protein. The repertoire includes more than 300,000 distinct CDR3 sequences, approximately 13% of them detected once, and 22% sits in the top ten. This clonotype has only a few counts. The antigen remains undetermined. This TCR was recovered from a man younger than 35 who had mild COVID-19 (a few samples of this study predate the infection). Cell type and time point are not known. Specimen: PBMCs or a T cell subset sorted from them (not recorded which). This sequence joins TRBV9 and TRBJ2-2; TRBD1 or TRBD2 may be the D gene (6 bases each). In nucleotides, the CDR3 is TGTGCCAGCAGCATGCGGGACAAATCGAACACCGGGGAGCTGTTTTTT. It encodes CASSMRDKSNTGELFF.